This section outlines one T cell receptor beta chain sequence together with its context. These data come from a study of metastatic and nonmetastatic thyroid tumors. Study at large: Repertoires from blood and tumor or nodule tissue of malignant and benign thyroid patients were compared.

TCRdb re-clonotyped the PCR reads through MiXCR. The sample holds about 93,000 clones, approximately 11% seen once. Patients underwent thyroid surgery, and none had received any treatment before it. Trimming took 7 bases from V and 7 from J, leaving 15 bases between them. The germline V gene has CDR1 DFQATT and CDR2 SNEGSKA (reference sequence). CDR3 size: 12 residues. The gene calls are TRBV20-1 and TRBJ2-3; TRBD2 might be the D (6 bases). The specimen was blood. The origin of this receptor is a female donor with papillary thyroid cancer or a benign thyroid nodule (not recorded which). Some clones in this sample may be carry-over from other donors' samples. The chain's CDR3 is CSGRDLTYTQYF. The CDR3 DNA follows: TGCAGTGGGAGGGACTTAACTTATACGCAGTATTTT.